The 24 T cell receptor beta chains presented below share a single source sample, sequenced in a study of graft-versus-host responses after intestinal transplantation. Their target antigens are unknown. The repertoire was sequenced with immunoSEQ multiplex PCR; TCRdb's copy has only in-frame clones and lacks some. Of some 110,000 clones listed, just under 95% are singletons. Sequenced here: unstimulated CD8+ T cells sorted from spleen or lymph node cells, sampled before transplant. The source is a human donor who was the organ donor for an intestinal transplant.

The CDR3, as DNA: TGTGCCAGCAGCTTGGCCGGGGGCACCGGGGAGCTGTTTTTT. It encodes CASSLAGGTGELFF. V and J are TRBV5-6 and TRBJ2-2, with D perhaps TRBD2 (6 bases). This CDR3 has 14 amino acids. Between the trimmed V and J ends, which lost 0 bases and 4 bases, there was a span of 7 bases. Germline V gene sequence: CDR1 SGHDT, CDR2 YYEEEE.

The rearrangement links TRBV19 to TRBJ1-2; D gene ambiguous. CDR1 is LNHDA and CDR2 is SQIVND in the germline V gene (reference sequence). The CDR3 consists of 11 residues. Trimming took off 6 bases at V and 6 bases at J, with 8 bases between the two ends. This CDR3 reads CASSAEDGYTF. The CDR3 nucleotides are TGTGCCAGTAGCGCAGAAGATGGCTACACCTTC.

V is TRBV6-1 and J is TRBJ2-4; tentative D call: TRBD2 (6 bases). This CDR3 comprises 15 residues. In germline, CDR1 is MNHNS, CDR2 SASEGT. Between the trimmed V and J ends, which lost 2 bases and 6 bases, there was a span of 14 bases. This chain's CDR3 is CASSESQSGGNIQYF. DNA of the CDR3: TGTGCCAGCAGTGAATCGCAGTCCGGGGGAAACATTCAGTACTTC.

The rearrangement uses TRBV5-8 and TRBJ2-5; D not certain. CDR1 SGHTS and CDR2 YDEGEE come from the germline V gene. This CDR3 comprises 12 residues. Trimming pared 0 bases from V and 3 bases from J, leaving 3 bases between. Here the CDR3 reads CASSLVEETQYF. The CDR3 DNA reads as TGTGCCAGCAGCTTGGTCGAAGAGACCCAGTACTTC.

The DNA of the CDR3 is TGTGCCAGCAGCGGCGGGGTCGACAATCAGCCCCAGCATTTT. Protein sequence: CASSGGVDNQPQHF. This chain connects TRBV9 to TRBJ1-5; D call uncertain. Trimming shortened V by 3 bases and J by 3 bases, and 10 bases separated the two germline ends. The CDR3 is made up of 14 amino acids. Germline V gene lookup returns CDR1 SGDLS and CDR2 YYNGEE.

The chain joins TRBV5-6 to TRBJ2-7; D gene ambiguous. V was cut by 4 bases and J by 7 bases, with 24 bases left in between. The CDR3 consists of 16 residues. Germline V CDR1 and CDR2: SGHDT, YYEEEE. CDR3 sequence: CASSDTLLGTLGEQYF. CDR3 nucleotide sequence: TGTGCCAGCAGCGATACCTTATTGGGCACTCTCGGGGAGCAGTACTTC.

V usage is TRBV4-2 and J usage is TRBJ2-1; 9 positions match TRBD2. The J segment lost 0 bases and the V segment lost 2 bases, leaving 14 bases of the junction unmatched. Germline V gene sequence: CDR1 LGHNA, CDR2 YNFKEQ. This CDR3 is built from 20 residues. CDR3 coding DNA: TGTGCCAGCAGCCAATCCCCTAGCGGGATAATCTCGAGCTCCTACAATGAGCAGTTCTTC. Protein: CASSQSPSGIISSSYNEQFF.

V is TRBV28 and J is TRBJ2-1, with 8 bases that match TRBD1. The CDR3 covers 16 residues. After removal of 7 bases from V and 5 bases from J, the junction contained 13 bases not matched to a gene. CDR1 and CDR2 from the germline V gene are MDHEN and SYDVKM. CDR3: CASILEMQGAHNEQFF. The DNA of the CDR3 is TGTGCCAGCATCCTTGAGATGCAGGGGGCTCACAATGAGCAGTTCTTC.

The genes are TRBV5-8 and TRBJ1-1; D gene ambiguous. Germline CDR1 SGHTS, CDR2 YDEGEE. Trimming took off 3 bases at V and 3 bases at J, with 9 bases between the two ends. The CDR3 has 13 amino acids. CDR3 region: CASSWRVHTEAFF. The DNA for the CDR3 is TGTGCCAGCAGCTGGCGGGTTCACACTGAAGCTTTCTTT.

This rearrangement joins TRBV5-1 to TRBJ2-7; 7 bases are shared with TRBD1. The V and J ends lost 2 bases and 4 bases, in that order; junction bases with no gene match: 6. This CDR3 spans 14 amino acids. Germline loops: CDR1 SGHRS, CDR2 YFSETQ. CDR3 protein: CASSLATGLYEQYF. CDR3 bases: TGCGCCAGCAGCTTAGCGACAGGGCTTTACGAGCAGTACTTC.

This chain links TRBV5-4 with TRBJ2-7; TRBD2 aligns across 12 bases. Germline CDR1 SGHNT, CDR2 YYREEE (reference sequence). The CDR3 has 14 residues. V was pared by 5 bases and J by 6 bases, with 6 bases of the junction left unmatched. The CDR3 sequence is CASSPTSGRTEQYF. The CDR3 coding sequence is TGTGCCAGCAGTCCGACTAGCGGGAGAACCGAGCAGTACTTC.

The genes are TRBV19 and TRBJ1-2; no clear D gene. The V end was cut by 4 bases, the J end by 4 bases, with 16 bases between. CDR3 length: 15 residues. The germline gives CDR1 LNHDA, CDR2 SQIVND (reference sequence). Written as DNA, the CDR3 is TGTGCCAGTAGTACCGGACCGTTAGCTGGCTATGGCTACACCTTC. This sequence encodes CASSTGPLAGYGYTF.

In nucleotides, the CDR3 is TGTGCCAGCAGCCCGGGACTAGCGGCGTCCTACGAGCAGTACTTC. Amino acids: CASSPGLAASYEQYF. The chain combines TRBV9 with TRBJ2-7, with TRBD2 identical over 11 bases. The CDR3 is made up of 15 amino acids. Germline assignment: CDR1 SGDLS and CDR2 YYNGEE. Losses at the gene ends were 4 bases for V and 1 base for J; bases not matched to a gene: 4.

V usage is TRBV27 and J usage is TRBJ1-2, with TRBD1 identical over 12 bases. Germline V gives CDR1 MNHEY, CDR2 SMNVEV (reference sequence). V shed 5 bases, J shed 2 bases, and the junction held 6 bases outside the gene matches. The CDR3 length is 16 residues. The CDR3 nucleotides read TGTGCCAGCAGTACTATTGGGACAGGGGGCAACTATGGCTACACCTTC. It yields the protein CASSTIGTGGNYGYTF.

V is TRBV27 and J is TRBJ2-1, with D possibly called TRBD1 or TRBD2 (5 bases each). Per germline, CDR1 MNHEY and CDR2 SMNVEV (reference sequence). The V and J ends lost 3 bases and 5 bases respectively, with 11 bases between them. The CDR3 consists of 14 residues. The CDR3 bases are TGTGCCAGCAGTTTCTCGACAGCGGACAATGAGCAGTTCTTC. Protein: CASSFSTADNEQFF.

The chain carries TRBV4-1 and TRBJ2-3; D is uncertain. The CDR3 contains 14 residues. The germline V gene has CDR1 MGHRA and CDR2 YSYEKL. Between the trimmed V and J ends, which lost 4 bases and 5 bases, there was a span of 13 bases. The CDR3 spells CASSLWSSGDTQYF. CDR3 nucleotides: TGCGCCAGCAGCCTCTGGTCGTCAGGAGATACGCAGTATTTT.

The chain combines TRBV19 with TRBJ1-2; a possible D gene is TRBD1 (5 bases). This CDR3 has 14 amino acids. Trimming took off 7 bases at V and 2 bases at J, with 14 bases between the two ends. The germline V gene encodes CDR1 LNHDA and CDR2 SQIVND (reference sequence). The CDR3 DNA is TGTGCCAGTAAAAGGGAGGGACTCAACTATGGCTACACCTTC. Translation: CASKREGLNYGYTF.

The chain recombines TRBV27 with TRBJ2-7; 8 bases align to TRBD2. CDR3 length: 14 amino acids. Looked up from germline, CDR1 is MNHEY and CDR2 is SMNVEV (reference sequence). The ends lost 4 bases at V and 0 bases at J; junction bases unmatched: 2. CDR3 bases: TGTGCCAGCAGTTCCAGCGGGAGCTCCTACGAGCAGTACTTC. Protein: CASSSSGSSYEQYF.

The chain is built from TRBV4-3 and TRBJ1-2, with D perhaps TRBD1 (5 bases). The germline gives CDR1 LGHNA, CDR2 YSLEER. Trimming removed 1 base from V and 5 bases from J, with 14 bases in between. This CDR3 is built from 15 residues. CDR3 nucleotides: TGCGCCAGCAGCCAAGGGGACGGAGCTTTATATGGCTACACCTTC. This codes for CASSQGDGALYGYTF.

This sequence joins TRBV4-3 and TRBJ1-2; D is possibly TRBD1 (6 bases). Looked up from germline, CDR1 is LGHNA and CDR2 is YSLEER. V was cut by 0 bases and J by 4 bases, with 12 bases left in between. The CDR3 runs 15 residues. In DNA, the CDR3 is TGCGCCAGCAGCCAAGACCGGGGGGCTACCTATGGCTACACCTTC. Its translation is CASSQDRGATYGYTF.

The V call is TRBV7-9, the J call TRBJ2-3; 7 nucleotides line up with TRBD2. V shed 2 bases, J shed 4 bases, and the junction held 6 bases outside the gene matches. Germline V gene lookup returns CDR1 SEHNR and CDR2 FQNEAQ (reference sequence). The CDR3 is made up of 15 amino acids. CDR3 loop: CASSLMGGSADTQYF. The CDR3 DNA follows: TGTGCCAGCAGCTTAATGGGCGGGAGCGCAGATACGCAGTATTTT.

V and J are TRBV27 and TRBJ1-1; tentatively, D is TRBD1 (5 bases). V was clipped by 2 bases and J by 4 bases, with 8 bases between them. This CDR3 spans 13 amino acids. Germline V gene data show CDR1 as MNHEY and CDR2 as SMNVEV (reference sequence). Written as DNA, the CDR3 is TGTGCCAGCAGTTTAGGCGGGGCCACTGAAGCTTTCTTT. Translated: CASSLGGATEAFF.

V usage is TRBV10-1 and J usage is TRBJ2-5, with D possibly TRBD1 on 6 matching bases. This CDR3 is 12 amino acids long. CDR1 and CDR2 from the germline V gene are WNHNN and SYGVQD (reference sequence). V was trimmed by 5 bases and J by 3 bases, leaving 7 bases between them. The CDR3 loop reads CASSSGEETQYF. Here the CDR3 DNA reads TGCGCCAGCAGTTCAGGGGAAGAGACCCAGTACTTC.

CDR3 sequence (DNA): TGTGCCAGTAGTGTCGACCTCATGAACACTGAAGCTTTCTTT. It codes for CASSVDLMNTEAFF. The gene calls are TRBV19 and TRBJ1-1, with D unresolved. The germline CDR1 and CDR2 sequences are LNHDA and SQIVND (reference sequence). Trimming stripped 5 bases from V and 0 bases from J, with 10 bases between. This CDR3 spans 14 amino acids.